What follows describes a single TCR beta chain. The target antigen is unknown. These data belong to a study of regulatory T cells in long-lasting Graves disease. Study-level findings and limits: Persistent Graves' patients showed a TCR diversity that was lower than that of newly diagnosed ones.

Assembly of TCR beta libraries relied on iRepertoire HTBI primers together with Arm-PCR of CDR3 regions. TCRdb independently ran MiXCR on the multiplex PCR reads; one entry per CDR3 protein. The sample holds approximately 440,000 distinct CDR3 sequences, less than 25% seen once. This CDR3 is built from 13 residues. The V end lost 0 bases, the J end lost 5 bases, and 11 bases lay between the germline ends. Germline V gene sequence: CDR1 DFQATT, CDR2 SNEGSKA (reference sequence). Regarding time point: persistent/refractory GD, antithyroid drugs over 5 years with positive TRAb. The TCR library was prepared using RNA isolated from PBMCs.

The chain uses TRBV20-1 and TRBJ2-7; D uncertain. Specimen: peripheral blood mononuclear cells (PBMCs), collected when the disease was refractory, from a patient treated with antithyroid drugs. This TCR derives from a female donor with Graves disease. For the CDR3, the DNA is TGCAGTGCTAGAGATCCAACACGGAACGAGCAGTACTTC. Translated, it gives CSARDPTRNEQYF.